The 8 T cell receptor beta chains below come from one sample, sequenced in a study of CD8 T cells in ankylosing spondylitis. Study-level results: Characteristic, it appeared, of ankylosing spondylitis blood was a TCR beta motif of eight or nine highly homologous variants.

Antigens of these TCRs are unknown. TCRdb ran MiXCR on the 5' RACE reads and lists one entry per CDR3 protein. In the table there are about 390,000 distinct CDR3 sequences, about a fifth of which are singletons. The sample consisted of blood, either unsorted or a sorted T cell fraction (not recorded which). The receptor source for this set is a male donor with ankylosing spondylitis.

This clonotype occurred many times. The genes are TRBV9 and TRBJ2-1; TRBD1 matches at 7 bases. From germline, CDR1 is SGDLS and CDR2 YYNGEE. This CDR3 spans 14 amino acids. With V trimmed by 7 bases and J by 5 bases, 9 bases remained unmatched. The CDR3 DNA reads TGTGCCAGCCCCCGGGACAGAGAAGACAATGAGCAGTTCTTC. It translates to CASPRDREDNEQFF.

The chain combines TRBV5-1 with TRBJ2-5, with TRBD2 identical over 9 bases. There are 14 residues in the CDR3. The junction had 6 bases not matched to a gene; V was cut back by 4 bases and J by 5 bases. Germline assignment: CDR1 SGHRS and CDR2 YFSETQ. The CDR3 loop is CASSAGLALETQYF. As DNA, the CDR3 is TGCGCCAGCAGCGCGGGACTAGCCCTTGAGACCCAGTACTTC.

In its sample, this clonotype was seen a few times. The chain couples TRBV7-8 to TRBJ1-1; no clear D gene. The CDR3 totals 13 residues. The V gene's germline CDR1 is SGHVS and CDR2 FQNEAQ. V was clipped by 5 bases and J by 10 bases, with 17 bases between them. The CDR3 protein is CASSPLRGPRAFF. CDR3 DNA sequence: TGTGCCAGCAGCCCCCTCCGAGGACCCCGAGCTTTCTTT.

The CDR3 protein is CASRTPGLAGNNPYEQYF. CDR3 nucleotide sequence: TGTGCCAGCAGAACGCCGGGACTAGCGGGCAACAACCCCTACGAGCAGTACTTC. This chain uses TRBV6-2 or TRBV6-3 with TRBJ2-7, with 12 bases that match TRBD2. V lost 6 bases and J lost 2; bases outside the gene matches: 14. In germline, CDR1 is MNHEY, CDR2 SVGEGT. This CDR3 region has 18 residues.

The V and J genes are TRBV6-5 and TRBJ2-1; TRBD2 agrees at 11 bases. The CDR3 length is 18 residues. With V trimmed by 4 bases and J by 6 bases, 14 bases remained unmatched. Germline V gene sequence: CDR1 MNHEY, CDR2 SVGAGI. The CDR3 spells CASSSGLAGGEVPNEQFF. CDR3 coding DNA: TGTGCCAGCAGTTCCGGACTAGCGGGCGGGGAGGTCCCCAATGAGCAGTTCTTC.

This clonotype has only a few counts. CDR3 loop: CASSWTLGDTQYF. As DNA, the CDR3 is TGTGCCAGCAGCTGGACACTCGGTGATACGCAGTATTTT. J is TRBJ2-3 and V is TRBV7-2, with D maybe TRBD1 (5 bases). CDR1 SGHTA and CDR2 FQGNSA come from the germline V gene. V was clipped by 4 bases and J by 6 bases, with 11 bases between them. The CDR3 runs to 13 residues.

The V and J genes are TRBV7-9 and TRBJ1-1; D possibly corresponds to TRBD1 (5 bases). The CDR3 extends over 12 amino acids. V was trimmed by 5 bases and J by 11 bases, leaving 15 bases between them. Germline V CDR1 and CDR2: SEHNR, FQNEAQ (reference sequence). The CDR3 DNA reads as TGTGCCAGCAGCGCAAGACAGAGAGGGGCTTTCTTT. It specifies CASSARQRGAFF.

CDR3 nucleotide sequence: TGCGCCAGCAGCCAAGTCATCGGGCAGAACACCGGGGAGCTGTTTTTT. It encodes CASSQVIGQNTGELFF. V gene TRBV4-3 combines with J gene TRBJ2-2; no clear D gene. V lost 1 base and J lost 1, with 10 bases in between. From germline, CDR1 is LGHNA and CDR2 YSLEER. The CDR3 extends over 16 amino acids.